A single sample gave rise to the 28 T cell receptor beta chains below, sequenced in a study of shared clonotypes between healthy human individuals (dated by TCRdb to 2020 to 2021). Receptors were amplified or captured by the immunoSEQ multiplex PCR assay. TCRdb took this table from immuneACCESS and kept in-frame rearrangements with V and J called. Such tables lack part of the clones; where checked against another copy, unresolved V genes explain under half of the gap, and the rest is unexplained. For this sample the table gives 450,000 to 500,000 clones, of which more than 75% were detected only once. The top ten clones comprise about 11% of the sample. Input material: PBMCs. These receptors were obtained from a woman aged 35 to 49 in good health. Some clones in this sample may be carry-over from other donors' samples.

J is TRBJ1-2 and V is TRBV28, with a weak D call TRBD1 (5 bases). CDR1 and CDR2 (germline): MDHEN, SYDVKM. The CDR3 runs 16 residues. Trimming shortened V by 4 bases and J by 8 bases, and 23 bases separated the two germline ends. As DNA, the CDR3 is TGTGCCAGCAGTTGGGGGTACTCGGGGTCTCAAGCCGGCTACACCTTC. Protein: CASSWGYSGSQAGYTF.

The V and J genes are TRBV5-6 and TRBJ2-7, with D perhaps matching TRBD1 (6 bases). Per germline, CDR1 SGHDT and CDR2 YYEEEE. Trimming removed 3 bases at V and 7 bases at J, with 20 bases between. The CDR3 has 15 amino acids. The CDR3 DNA is TGTGCCAGCAGCTGGAGTGACAGGCGCCTCGGGGAGCAGTACTTC. This translates into CASSWSDRRLGEQYF. The full variable domain, rest sourced from reference TRBV5-6 and TRBJ2-7, is DAGVTQSPTHLIKTRGQQVTLRCSPKSGHDTVSWYQQALGQGPQFIFQYYEEEERQRGNFPDRFSGHQFPNYSSELNVNALLLGDSALYLCASSWSDRRLGEQYFGPGTRLTVT.

The rearrangement uses TRBV28 and TRBJ2-7; 8 bases align to TRBD1. CDR1 MDHEN and CDR2 SYDVKM come from the germline V gene. Trimming took 0 bases from V and 5 from J; bases not matched to a gene: 3. CDR3 length: 14 residues. CDR3 nucleotide sequence: TGTGCCAGCAGTTTATGGCAGGGGGCCAACGAGCAGTACTTC. It translates to CASSLWQGANEQYF.

This clone was recorded once. The sample has other DNA sequences that encode this CDR3 too. The rearrangement joins TRBV30 to TRBJ1-5; weak D call: TRBD1 (5 bases). Trimming left V 1 base short and J 4 bases short, with 11 bases between. The CDR3 has 14 residues. Germline V gene sequence: CDR1 GTSNPN, CDR2 SVGIG (reference sequence). Here the CDR3 reads CAWSAGLSNQPQHF. The CDR3 coding sequence is TGTGCCTGGAGTGCAGGGTTGAGTAATCAGCCCCAGCATTTT.

The J gene is TRBJ2-3, the V gene TRBV2, with TRBD2 identical over 9 bases. Germline V gives CDR1 SNHLY, CDR2 FYNNEI. This CDR3 contains 17 residues. With 6 bases clipped from V and 2 bases from J, the junction kept 12 bases outside the gene matches. CDR3 nucleotide sequence: TGTGCCAGCAGAGCCAAGAGGGCTAGCGGGACCACAGATACGCAGTATTTT. Translation gives CASRAKRASGTTDTQYF. The entire variable domain, with the rest obtained from reference TRBV2 and TRBJ2-3, is as follows: EPEVTQTPSHQVTQMGQEVILRCVPISNHLYFYWYRQILGQKVEFLVSFYNNEISEKSEIFDDQFSVERPDGSNFTLKIRSTKLEDSAMYFCASRAKRASGTTDTQYFGPGTRLTVL.

This chain uses TRBV11-2 with TRBJ2-3; tentatively, D is TRBD1 or TRBD2 (5 bases each). CDR1 is SGHAT and CDR2 is FQNNGV in the germline V gene. Trimming left V 3 bases short and J 1 base short, with 11 bases between. This CDR3 has 15 amino acids. CDR3 DNA: TGTGCCAGCAGCTTCTTGGGGGAACGCACAGATACGCAGTATTTT. Protein: CASSFLGERTDTQYF.

The chain is built from TRBV5-1 and TRBJ2-5; 7 bases match TRBD2. The V gene end was trimmed by 3 bases and the J gene end by 5 bases; junction bases not matched to a gene: 13. The CDR3 spans 16 residues. Germline CDR1 is SGHRS and CDR2 is YFSETQ. CDR3 loop: CASSWALAGARETQYF. The CDR3 nucleotides are TGCGCCAGCAGCTGGGCCCTCGCGGGAGCTAGGGAGACCCAGTACTTC.

This rearrangement joins TRBV7-9 to TRBJ2-7, with no clear D. The CDR3 runs to 12 residues. V was cut by 5 bases and J by 10 bases, with 15 bases left in between. Looked up from germline, CDR1 is SEHNR and CDR2 is FQNEAQ (reference sequence). The CDR3 coding sequence is TGTGCCAGCAGCCCGGCCGAAACGCGTCAGTACTTC. This codes for CASSPAETRQYF.

CDR3 nucleotide sequence: TGTGCCATCACCGTGGAGGGGTCCGGGGAGCTGTTTTTT. It specifies CAITVEGSGELFF. The chain carries TRBV10-3 and TRBJ2-2; D possibly corresponds to TRBD2 (6 bases). V was shortened by 7 bases and J by 6 bases, with 12 bases between the two germline ends. The CDR3 has 13 amino acids. Looked up from germline, CDR1 is ENHRY and CDR2 is SYGVKD.

This clone was counted between two and nine times. Germline and junction disagree at one end, which may indicate a read error. V gene TRBV7-8 combines with J gene TRBJ1-1; maybe TRBD1 (6 bases). The V gene's germline CDR1 is SGHVS and CDR2 FQNEAQ. This CDR3 is built from 15 residues. CDR3 bases: TGTGCCAGCAGTTTAGGGGGGGGGTTCTACACTGAAGCTTTCTTT. Protein sequence: CASSLGGGFYTEAFF.

The chain uses TRBV4-1 and TRBJ2-3; TRBD2 might be the D (5 bases). V was shortened by 3 bases and J by 6 bases, with 22 bases between the two germline ends. Germline loops: CDR1 MGHRA, CDR2 YSYEKL. The CDR3 is 17 residues long. The CDR3: CASSHLLSSERGDTQYF. CDR3 DNA sequence: TGCGCCAGCAGCCACCTCCTGAGTAGCGAGAGAGGGGATACGCAGTATTTT.

This chain joins TRBV7-8 and TRBJ2-3; a weak D match, TRBD2 (5 bases). The CDR3 has 13 amino acids. The V gene lost 5 bases and the J gene lost 1 base, with 7 bases spanning the gap. Germline loops: CDR1 SGHVS, CDR2 FQNEAQ. The CDR3 nucleotides read TGTGCCAGCAGCCCCGGGGGCACAGATACGCAGTATTTT. As protein: CASSPGGTDTQYF.

To note about this clone: Other nucleotide sequences in the sample specify the same CDR3. The chain couples TRBV11-2 to TRBJ2-1; TRBD2 is a possible D gene (7 bases). From germline, CDR1 is SGHAT and CDR2 FQNNGV. The CDR3 contains 17 residues. Trimming shortened V by 3 bases and J by 8 bases, and 23 bases separated the two germline ends. In nucleotides, the CDR3 is TGTGCCAGCAGCTTGAGGCCGGGGGCAGGGGAGGGCGATGAGCAGTTCTTC. Encoded protein: CASSLRPGAGEGDEQFF. The entire variable domain, with the rest obtained from reference TRBV11-2 and TRBJ2-1, is as follows: EAGVAQSPRYKIIEKRQSVAFWCNPISGHATLYWYQQILGQGPKLLIQFQNNGVVDDSQLPKDRFSAERLKGVDSTLKIQPAKLEDSAVYLCASSLRPGAGEGDEQFFGPGTRLTVL.

The chain has TRBV11-2 and TRBJ2-3; no firm D call. Germline lookup yields CDR1 SGHAT and CDR2 FQNNGV. Trimming left V 0 bases short and J 2 bases short, with 9 bases between. This CDR3 contains 15 residues. CDR3 DNA: TGTGCCAGCAGCTTAGATGGGAAGAACACAGATACGCAGTATTTT. This translates into CASSLDGKNTDTQYF.

Details on this clone: A far larger clone is one nucleotide away, so this likely arose from a read error. The sample contains more than one DNA sequence encoding this CDR3. The chain couples TRBV6-5 to TRBJ2-5, with TRBD1 matching over 9 bases. The DNA end is more similar to TRBJ2-7, so the J call may be wrong. CDR1 and CDR2 from the germline V gene are MNHEY and SVGAGI. The CDR3 is 16 amino acids. CDR3 bases: TGTGCCAGCAGTTACTCTCCCGGGACAGGGCTCGACGAGCAGTACTTC. Translating gives CASSYSPGTGLDEQYF.

The chain recombines TRBV5-1 with TRBJ2-3, with 10 nucleotides matching TRBD2. The CDR3 loop spans 17 amino acids. V lost 0 bases to trimming and J lost 3 bases; unmatched junction nucleotides: 7. Germline CDR1 reads SGHRS; CDR2 reads YFSETQ. DNA for the CDR3: TGCGCCAGCAGCTTGGGACTAGCGGGTGTCGGGACAGATACGCAGTATTTT. Translation: CASSLGLAGVGTDTQYF.

Concerning this clone: A read error is the likely source, as a far larger clone sits one nucleotide away. This sequence joins TRBV9 and TRBJ2-1; 11 nucleotides align to TRBD2. The germline V gene encodes CDR1 SGDLS and CDR2 YYNGEE. The CDR3 runs to 16 residues. The CDR3: CAGSLTSGTSYNEQFF. In DNA, the CDR3 is TGTGCCGGCAGCCTGACTAGCGGGACCTCCTACAATGAGCAGTTCTTC.

The chain recombines TRBV27 with TRBJ2-7; TRBD1 or TRBD2 may be the D gene (5 bases each). The CDR3 totals 14 residues. CDR1 MNHEY and CDR2 SMNVEV come from the germline V gene (reference sequence). Trimming cost V 6 bases and J 0 bases, with 12 bases left between them. The CDR3 bases are TGTGCCAGCAGGAGGGGACCGAGCTCCTACGAGCAGTACTTC. Protein sequence: CASRRGPSSYEQYF.

The V gene is TRBV30, the J gene TRBJ2-1; 9 bases align to TRBD1. The CDR3 covers 12 residues. The V and J ends lost 5 bases and 8 bases, in that order; junction bases with no gene match: 4. Germline values: CDR1 GTSNPN, CDR2 SVGIG (reference sequence). CDR3 in amino acids: CAWGQGMDEQFF. CDR3 sequence (DNA): TGTGCCTGGGGACAGGGGATGGATGAGCAGTTCTTC.

V is TRBV6-5 and J is TRBJ2-3, with 9 bases fitting TRBD2. The CDR3 has 15 amino acids. With V trimmed by 2 bases and J by 2 bases, 2 bases remained unmatched. Germline V gene sequence: CDR1 MNHEY, CDR2 SVGAGI. The CDR3 bases are TGTGCCAGCAGTTACCTAGCGGGAATCACAGATACGCAGTATTTT. It encodes CASSYLAGITDTQYF.

The chain recombines TRBV7-2 with TRBJ2-7; 8 bases match TRBD1. The germline CDR1 and CDR2 sequences are SGHTA and FQGNSA. The CDR3 spans 14 residues. V shed 5 bases, J shed 4 bases, and the junction held 7 bases outside the gene matches. DNA for the CDR3: TGTGCCAGCAGCCCACAGGGGGGACTGTACGAGCAGTACTTC. As protein: CASSPQGGLYEQYF. Based on the CDR3 plus reference TRBV7-2 and TRBJ2-7, the full variable domain is GAGVSQSPSNKVTEKGKDVELRCDPISGHTALYWYRQSLGQGLEFLIYFQGNSAPDKSGLPSDRFSAERTGGSVSTLTIQRTQQEDSAVYLCASSPQGGLYEQYFGPGTRLTVT.

This clone occurred once. The V gene is TRBV6-6, the J gene TRBJ2-5; the D is unclear. Germline V CDR1 and CDR2: MNHNY, SVGAGI (reference sequence). With 5 bases removed from V and 2 bases from J, the gap between germline ends came to 12 bases. The CDR3 covers 14 residues. In DNA form, the CDR3 reads TGTGCCAGCAGTGTAAAAGAAGAACAAGAGACCCAGTACTTC. Translating gives CASSVKEEQETQYF.

The sample holds a few counts of this clone. This chain joins TRBV2 and TRBJ2-7; the D gene is possibly TRBD2 (6 bases). This CDR3 has 15 residues. V lost 2 bases to trimming and J lost 4 bases, with 15 bases between them. From germline, CDR1 is SNHLY and CDR2 FYNNEI. The CDR3 sequence: CASSEPGDVRYEQYF. In DNA, the CDR3 is TGTGCCAGCAGTGAACCGGGGGACGTACGGTACGAGCAGTACTTC.

This clone has only one observation. This chain uses TRBV27 with TRBJ2-1; D is unresolved. The ends were cut back, 7 bases at V and 2 bases at J, with 15 bases in the middle. Looked up from germline, CDR1 is MNHEY and CDR2 is SMNVEV (reference sequence). CDR3 length: 15 amino acids. The CDR3 is CASTRGDRAYNEQFF. The CDR3 coding sequence is TGTGCCAGCACCCGCGGAGATCGGGCCTACAATGAGCAGTTCTTC.

The CDR3: CASSIKWGYNEQFF. The CDR3 DNA sequence: TGTGCCAGTAGTATTAAGTGGGGGTACAATGAGCAGTTCTTC. The chain has TRBV19 and TRBJ2-1, with D perhaps being TRBD1 or TRBD2 (5 bases each). This CDR3 contains 14 residues. Looked up from germline, CDR1 is LNHDA and CDR2 is SQIVND (reference sequence). V was cut by 3 bases and J by 4 bases, with 10 bases left in between.

Written as DNA, the CDR3 is TGTGCCAGCAGCTCCCGGACTAGCGGAGATACGCAGTATTTT. Translated: CASSSRTSGDTQYF. This chain uses TRBV7-6 with TRBJ2-3, with 10 bases fitting TRBD2. Germline CDR1 reads SGHVS; CDR2 reads FNYEAQ. The CDR3 is 14 amino acids. With 4 bases clipped from V and 5 bases from J, the junction kept 3 bases outside the gene matches.

The chain carries TRBV6-6 and TRBJ2-7; 12 nucleotides agree with TRBD2. From germline, CDR1 is MNHNY and CDR2 SVGAGI (reference sequence). V was clipped by 5 bases and J by 0 bases; unmatched bases: 2. The CDR3 has 15 amino acids. DNA for the CDR3: TGTGCCAGCAGTACGACTAGCGGGAGCTCCTACGAGCAGTACTTC. It codes for CASSTTSGSSYEQYF.

CDR3 bases: TGTGCCAGCAGTCAGATAGGGGACGGGACTGGGGCCAACGTCCTGACTTTC. Its translation: CASSQIGDGTGANVLTF. The chain recombines TRBV25-1 with TRBJ2-6; D might be TRBD1 or TRBD2, each matching 5 bases. There are 17 residues in the CDR3. V was pared by 5 bases and J by 2 bases, with 16 bases between. Germline V gene data show CDR1 as MGHDK and CDR2 as SYGVNS.